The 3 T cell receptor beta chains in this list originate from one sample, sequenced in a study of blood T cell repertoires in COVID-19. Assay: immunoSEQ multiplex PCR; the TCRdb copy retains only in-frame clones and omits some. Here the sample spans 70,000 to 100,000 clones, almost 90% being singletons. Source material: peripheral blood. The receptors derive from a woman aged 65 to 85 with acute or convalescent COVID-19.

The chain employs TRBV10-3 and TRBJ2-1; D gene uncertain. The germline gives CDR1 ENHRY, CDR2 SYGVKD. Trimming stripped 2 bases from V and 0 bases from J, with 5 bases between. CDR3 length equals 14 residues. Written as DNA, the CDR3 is TGTGCCATCAGTGAGGCCAGCTCCTACAATGAGCAGTTCTTC. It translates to CAISEASSYNEQFF.

This chain's CDR3 is CASSPTGPRTTGYQETQYF. The CDR3 coding sequence is TGTGCCAGCAGCCCGACCGGCCCGAGAACCACAGGGTACCAAGAGACCCAGTACTTC. This chain uses TRBV7-2 with TRBJ2-5; a possible D gene is TRBD1 (6 bases). In germline, CDR1 is SGHTA, CDR2 FQGNSA. Trimming removed 5 bases from V and 0 bases from J, with 25 bases in between. CDR3 length equals 19 residues.

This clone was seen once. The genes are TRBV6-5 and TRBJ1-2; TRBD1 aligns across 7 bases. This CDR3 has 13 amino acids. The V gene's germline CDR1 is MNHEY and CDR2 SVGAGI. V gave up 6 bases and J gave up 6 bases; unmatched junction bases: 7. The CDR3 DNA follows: TGTGCCAGCAGCCCACTTACAGGGGATGGCTACACCTTC. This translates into CASSPLTGDGYTF.